This paragraph reports one TCR beta chain. Stated treatment: oral pan-JAK inhibitor, 5-10 mg twice daily. Lesional scalp punch biopsies and peripheral blood came from alopecia areata patients. Extraction of RNA preceded its reverse transcription into cDNA, which served as the sequencing template. The method was immunoSEQ multiplex PCR; TCRdb's version includes in-frame clones alone and lacks a portion of them. The profile shows more than 150,000 clones, approximately 60% of them singletons. These data come from a study of CD8+ T cells in alopecia areata. Germline lookup yields CDR1 GTSNPN and CDR2 SVGIG (reference sequence). V shed 1 base and J shed 1 base, with 4 bases lying between them. CDR3 length: 12 amino acids.

The clonotype was recovered from a human donor with alopecia areata. Sequencing was performed on CD4+ T cells sorted from blood, taken at week 4, from a patient treated with tofacitinib. The gene calls are TRBV30 and TRBJ1-2; no reliable D call. The CDR3 is CAWSARNYGYTF. The CDR3 DNA sequence: TGTGCCTGGAGTGCCCGTAACTATGGCTACACCTTC. Variable domain in full (rest from reference TRBV30 and TRBJ1-2): SQTIHQWPATLVQPVGSPLSLECTVEGTSNPNLYWYRQAAGRGLQLLFYSVGIGQISSEVPQNLSASRPQDRQFILSSKKLLLSDSGFYLCAWSARNYGYTFGSGTRLTVV.